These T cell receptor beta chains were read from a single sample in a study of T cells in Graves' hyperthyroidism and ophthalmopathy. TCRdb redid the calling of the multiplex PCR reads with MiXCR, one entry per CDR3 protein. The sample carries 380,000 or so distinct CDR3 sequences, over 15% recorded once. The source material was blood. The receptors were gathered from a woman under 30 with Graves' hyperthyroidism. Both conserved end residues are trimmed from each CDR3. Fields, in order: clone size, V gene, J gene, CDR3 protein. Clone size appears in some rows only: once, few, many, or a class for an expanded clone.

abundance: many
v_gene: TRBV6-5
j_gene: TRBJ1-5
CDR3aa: ASSSGGRQPQH

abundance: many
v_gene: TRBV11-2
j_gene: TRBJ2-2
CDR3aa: ASRYGAGELF

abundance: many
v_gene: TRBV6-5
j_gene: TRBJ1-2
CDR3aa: ATQGGDGYT

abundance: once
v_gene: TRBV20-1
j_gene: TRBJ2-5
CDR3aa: SATEGGTEETQY

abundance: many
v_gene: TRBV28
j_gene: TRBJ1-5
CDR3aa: ASSFVLSNQPQH

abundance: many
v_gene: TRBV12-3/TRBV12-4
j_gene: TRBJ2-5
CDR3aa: ASSLDVKETQY

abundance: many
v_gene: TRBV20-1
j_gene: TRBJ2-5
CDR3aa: SPRIPGHQETQY

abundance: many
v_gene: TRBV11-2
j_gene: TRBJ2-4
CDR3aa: ASSLERRASIGKNIQY

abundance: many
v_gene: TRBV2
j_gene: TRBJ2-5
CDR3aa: ASTRPPGRTQY

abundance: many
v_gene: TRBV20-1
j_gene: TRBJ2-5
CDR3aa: SGVGQSETQY

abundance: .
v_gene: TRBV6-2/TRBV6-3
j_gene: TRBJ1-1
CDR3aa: ASSSPLYLQYTEAF

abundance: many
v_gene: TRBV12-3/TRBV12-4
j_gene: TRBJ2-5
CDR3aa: ASSRWTGNPQETQY

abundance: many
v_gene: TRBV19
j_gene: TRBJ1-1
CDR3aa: ASSSPPGRGVMNTEAF

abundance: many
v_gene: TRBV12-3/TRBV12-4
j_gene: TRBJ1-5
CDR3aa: ASSLRAGNQPQH

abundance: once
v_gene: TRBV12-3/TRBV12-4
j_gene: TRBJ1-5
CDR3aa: ASTRTGGDQPQH

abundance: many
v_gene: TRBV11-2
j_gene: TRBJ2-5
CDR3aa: ASSTNSGGLQETQY

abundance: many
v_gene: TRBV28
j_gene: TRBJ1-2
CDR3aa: ASSLSPQGPGGYT

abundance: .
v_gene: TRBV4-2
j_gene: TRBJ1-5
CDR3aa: ASSPLRGWGRLTNSNQPQH

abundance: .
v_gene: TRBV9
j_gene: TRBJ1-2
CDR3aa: ASSPDPGSGGYT

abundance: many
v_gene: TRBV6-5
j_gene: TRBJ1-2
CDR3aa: ASSWDRVGGYT

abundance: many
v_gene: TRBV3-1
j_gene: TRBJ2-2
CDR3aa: ASSTGTSGGELF

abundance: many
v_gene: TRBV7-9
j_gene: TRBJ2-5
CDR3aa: ASSYRGLAAETQY

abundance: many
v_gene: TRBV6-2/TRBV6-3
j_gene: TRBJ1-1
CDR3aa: ASIPEGVNTEAF

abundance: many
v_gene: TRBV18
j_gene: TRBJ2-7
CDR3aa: ASSPNTGGSEQY

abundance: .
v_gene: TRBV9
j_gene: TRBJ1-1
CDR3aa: ASSEQGPSTEAF